This TCR beta chain was captured by sequencing in a study of regulatory T cells in long-lasting Graves disease (dated by TCRdb to the early 2020s). The study in broad terms: Persistent Graves' disease was defined as antithyroid drug treatment for over 5 years with persistently positive TSH receptor autoantibodies. Patients with persistent Graves' disease were compared with patients with newly diagnosed Graves' disease using TCR sequencing and RNA sequencing of peripheral blood. The study was conducted in China and was registered as a clinical trial. A total of around 35 samples underwent TCR sequencing, from roughly 13 patients with persistent Graves' disease and 20 patients with newly diagnosed Graves' disease. Antithyroid drugs had been taken for around 9.8 years on average by persistent Graves' disease patients in the clinical cohort. What the authors observed across the whole study: As a limitation, the authors acknowledged that the small sample size may reduce accuracy. The study examined only peripheral blood because the primary lesion, thyroid tissue, could not be accessed. Persistent patients shared more public clonotypes among themselves (around 3,000) than newly diagnosed patients did (more than 950). Lower TCR Shannon entropy and fewer highly expanded clones were observed in persistent Graves' disease patients than in newly diagnosed patients, which suggested clonal expansion. Sequencing and analysis were restricted to the TCR beta chain. Preferential use of TRBV28, TRBJ1-2 and TRBJ2-5 was observed in persistent disease, whereas TRBV20-1 and TRBJ2-1 were favored in newly diagnosed disease.

This clonotype was seen many times. Its recognized antigen is unknown. No clone much larger than this one lies a single base away; base qualities are absent. Including the terminal cysteine and phenylalanine, the CDR3 comprises 14 residues. Just CDR3 DNA is preserved here, 42 bases in frame from base 1. V and J are truncated by 2 bases and 0 bases respectively, leaving an intervening sequence of 7 bases. Per the germline V gene, SGHTA is the CDR1 and FQGNSA is the CDR2. The library relied on multiplex PCR. The sequencer listed for this sample is Illumina HiSeq 4000. iRepertoire HTBI primers and Arm-PCR amplification of CDR3 regions were used to construct TCR beta libraries. Before sequencing, the PCR products underwent gel purification. In the authors' own workflow: A total of under 80 TRBV and 14 TRBJ segments were identified across samples and were used for gene usage analysis of CDR3 amino acid clonotypes. Filtered high-quality paired reads were merged into contigs using COPE and FqMerger. Contigs were aligned with BLAST to IMGT TRBV, TRBD and TRBJ reference genes, and CDR3 was defined per IMGT. Clonotypes above 0.1% frequency were classified as highly expanded clones. Shannon entropy was used to measure repertoire diversity, and the Gini coefficient was used to measure V-J evenness. A clonotype found in more than one individual was treated as public. TCRdb ran its own pipeline on the public reads, namely fastp trimming at Q25 and MiXCR clone calling, and kept in-frame beta chains. Every entry covers one CDR3 protein and lists the most common genes and DNA from its rows. These V and J calls derive from TCRdb rather than the authors' analysis. Across this sample there are about 470,000 distinct CDR3 sequences, with less than 25% seen only once. The ten largest clones add up to 6.5% to 8% of the sample.

The label giving this sample's time point can be read as: persistent/refractory GD, antithyroid drugs over 5 years with positive TRAb. RNA was extracted from PBMCs in TRIzol for both TCR sequencing and RNA sequencing. Graves' disease was diagnosed according to American Thyroid Association guidelines. Patients were recruited from an endocrinology department in Xi'an, China. From each patient, approximately 10 milliliters of peripheral blood was collected into an EDTA anticoagulant tube. PBMCs were isolated by Ficoll Paque Plus density gradient separation without further T cell sorting. RNA quality was checked with an Agilent 2100 Bioanalyzer and agarose gel, and concentration with a NanoDrop 2000.

The source was peripheral blood mononuclear cells (PBMCs), collected when the disease was refractory, from a patient treated with antithyroid drugs. The sequence was collected from a female donor with Graves disease. Rearrangement joined TRBV7-2 to TRBJ1-2, with no confidently assigned D gene. The DNA sequence is given as TGTGCCAGCAGCTTAAACCGAGCTAACTATGGCTACACCTTC. This gives the protein CASSLNRANYGYTF.